These 8 T cell receptor beta chains came from one sample sequenced in a study of control samples from healthy donors and cancer patients. This table comes from immunoSEQ multiplex PCR, and its TCRdb copy is limited to in-frame clones, with some not included. The sample carries 140,000 to 150,000 clones, more than 85% recorded once. The specimen sequenced was blood. The source of these receptors is a man aged 25-40 years in good health.

The chain employs TRBV27 and TRBJ1-2, with a tentative D call TRBD1 (5 bases). Germline-derived CDR1 and CDR2 are MNHEY and SMNVEV (reference sequence). V was cut by 5 bases and J by 4 bases, with 23 bases left in between. The CDR3 is 17 amino acids. CDR3 in amino acids: CASSVLPGLSPFYGYTF. In DNA, the CDR3 is TGTGCCAGCAGTGTACTTCCGGGGCTTTCTCCCTTCTATGGCTACACCTTC.

The chain couples TRBV14 to TRBJ1-2, with TRBD1 as a possible D gene (6 bases). Germline V gene sequence: CDR1 SGHDN, CDR2 FVKESK. V was cut by 0 bases and J by 4 bases, with 15 bases left in between. The CDR3 is 16 amino acids. This CDR3 is CASSQDVLQGIYGYTF. DNA for the CDR3: TGTGCCAGCAGCCAAGACGTCCTACAGGGTATCTATGGCTACACCTTC.

The V gene is TRBV2, the J gene TRBJ2-2; 9 bases fit TRBD2. Trimming removed 4 bases from V and 3 bases from J; junction bases left unmatched: 3. Looked up from germline, CDR1 is SNHLY and CDR2 is FYNNEI. This CDR3 is built from 15 residues. The CDR3 reads CASSGLAAHTGELFF. The CDR3 nucleotides are TGTGCCAGCAGTGGACTAGCGGCGCACACCGGGGAGCTGTTTTTT.

This clone was seen just once. The chain carries TRBV2 and TRBJ1-1, with D tentatively TRBD1 (6 bases). Germline CDR1 reads SNHLY; CDR2 reads FYNNEI. The CDR3 is 18 residues long. Trimming pared 6 bases from V and 2 bases from J, leaving 25 bases between. In nucleotides, the CDR3 is TGTGCCAGCAGCCCCCTTCGGGACCAACAGGGCATTAACACTGAAGCTTTCTTT. This encodes CASSPLRDQQGINTEAFF.

V usage is TRBV7-6 and J usage is TRBJ1-5; D perhaps matches TRBD1 (6 bases). The germline V gene has CDR1 SGHVS and CDR2 FNYEAQ. The ends were cut back, 0 bases at V and 10 bases at J, with 16 bases in the middle. This CDR3 contains 15 residues. CDR3 bases: TGTGCCAGCAGCTTAGCCGGACAGCCGGGCGAACCCCAGCATTTT. This sequence encodes CASSLAGQPGEPQHF.

The CDR3 sequence: CASSVGQGLYEQYF. In DNA form, the CDR3 reads TGTGCCAGCAGCGTAGGACAGGGGCTCTACGAGCAGTACTTC. This chain links TRBV9 with TRBJ2-7; TRBD1 aligns across 8 bases. CDR1 is SGDLS and CDR2 is YYNGEE in the germline V gene. This CDR3 comprises 14 residues. Unmatched junction bases numbered 2, after V lost 0 bases and J lost 3 bases.

Only one count was recorded for this clone. The chain employs TRBV27 and TRBJ1-1, with 9 bases aligning to TRBD1. The CDR3 length is 15 residues. Germline loops: CDR1 MNHEY, CDR2 SMNVEV (reference sequence). Trimming at V came to 2 bases and at J to 5 bases, leaving 6 bases not matched to a gene. The CDR3 region is CASSLTGGLGTEAFF. DNA for the CDR3: TGTGCCAGCAGTTTAACAGGGGGCTTGGGGACTGAAGCTTTCTTT.

This clone was observed a single time. The chain recombines TRBV25-1 with TRBJ2-3, with D possibly being TRBD2 (6 bases). This CDR3 has 14 amino acids. V lost 4 bases and J lost 2, with 10 bases in between. Germline loops: CDR1 MGHDK, CDR2 SYGVNS. The CDR3 sequence is CASSVGGVTDTQYF. The CDR3 DNA is TGTGCCAGCAGTGTGGGCGGGGTCACAGATACGCAGTATTTT.